The 21 T cell receptor beta chains presented below share a single source sample, sequenced in a study of T cells in Graves' hyperthyroidism and ophthalmopathy (dated by TCRdb to the late 2010s). Receptors were amplified or captured by multiplex PCR. The instrument was an Illumina HiSeq 2000. The TCR beta CDR3 regions were amplified from RNA transcripts. The first round of RT-PCR for the TCR CDR3 was performed with the HTBI primer set and the Qiagen OneStep RT-PCR kit. TCRdb passed the public sequencing reads through fastp at Q25 and MiXCR, retaining productive beta sequences. Records with the same CDR3 protein are collapsed into one entry carrying the most frequent genes and DNA. The sample contains around 450,000 distinct CDR3 sequences, approximately 15% of them found a single time. The ten biggest clones cover 7.7% of the sample. Specimen: blood. All receptors derive from a woman between 18 and 29 years old with Graves' hyperthyroidism.

The V call is TRBV7-3, the J call TRBJ2-3; 12 positions agree with TRBD2. The CDR3 has 15 amino acids. V gave up 0 bases and J gave up 5 bases; unmatched junction bases: 0. CDR1 and CDR2 from the germline V gene are SGHTA and FQGTGA. CDR3 in DNA: TGTGCCAGCAGCTTAACGGGACTAGCGGGAGATACGCAGTATTTT. Protein sequence: CASSLTGLAGDTQYF.

This clonotype occurred many times. CDR3 sequence reads: CASSRNERGGHGYTF. The CDR3 nucleotides read TGTGCCAGCTCGCGGAACGAAAGAGGGGGCCATGGCTACACCTTC. This chain uses TRBV18 with TRBJ1-2; TRBD1 matches at 7 bases. The germline CDR1 and CDR2 sequences are KGHSH and LQKENI. The CDR3 spans 15 residues. The V gene end was trimmed by 6 bases and the J gene end by 6 bases; junction bases not matched to a gene: 13.

The J gene is TRBJ2-3, the V gene TRBV20-1; D ambiguous. Trimming cost V 1 base and J 0 bases, with 14 bases left between them. The germline CDR1 and CDR2 sequences are DFQATT and SNEGSKA (reference sequence). This CDR3 comprises 16 residues. CDR3 sequence reads: CSARVTLRNSTDTQYF. The CDR3 DNA sequence: TGCAGTGCTAGAGTCACCCTAAGGAATAGCACAGATACGCAGTATTTT.

This clonotype was seen repeatedly, ten times or more. The chain couples TRBV27 to TRBJ2-7, with a weak D call TRBD2 (6 bases). From germline, CDR1 is MNHEY and CDR2 SMNVEV (reference sequence). This CDR3 is built from 15 residues. The V end was cut by 6 bases, the J end by 7 bases, with 22 bases between. The CDR3 coding sequence is TGTGCCAGCAGCCCGGGGGTCCGGGGGTCTAGAGAGCAGTACTTC. This gives the protein CASSPGVRGSREQYF.

Notes on this clonotype: A much more abundant neighbour one base away suggests this may be a read error. The V gene is TRBV30, the J gene TRBJ2-5; perhaps TRBD2 as D (5 bases). Looked up from germline, CDR1 is GTSNPN and CDR2 is SVGIG (reference sequence). CDR3 length: 13 amino acids. CDR3 residues: CAWAGIPQEAQYF. The CDR3 region has the DNA TGTGCCTGGGCCGGGATCCCTCAAGAGGCCCAGTACTTC.

On this clonotype itself: Compared with germline, one end of the junction differs, possibly owing to a read error. The V gene is TRBV27, the J gene TRBJ1-4; 7 nucleotides line up with TRBD1. The germline V gene has CDR1 MNHEY and CDR2 SMNVEV (reference sequence). This CDR3 comprises 13 residues. The chain's CDR3 is CTSTGQINEKLFF. CDR3 bases: TGTACCAGCACGGGACAGATTAATGAAAAACTGTTTTTT.

This clonotype was recorded at least ten times. The rearrangement uses TRBV27 and TRBJ2-3; D unresolved. The V gene's germline CDR1 is MNHEY and CDR2 SMNVEV (reference sequence). The germline V and J ends were trimmed by 0 bases and 0 bases, with 4 bases remaining between them. This CDR3 has 14 amino acids. CDR3 in amino acids: CASSLSESTDTQYF. The DNA of the CDR3 is TGTGCCAGCAGTTTATCGGAGAGCACAGATACGCAGTATTTT.

This clonotype has a count of ten or more. The V gene is TRBV7-3, the J gene TRBJ1-2, with D perhaps matching TRBD1 (5 bases). The germline CDR1 and CDR2 sequences are SGHTA and FQGTGA. There are 15 residues in the CDR3. V was cut by 2 bases and J by 0 bases, with 10 bases left in between. The CDR3 bases are TGTGCCAGCAGCTTAGGGGCAGGGCCTAACTATGGCTACACCTTC. Amino acid sequence: CASSLGAGPNYGYTF.

This clonotype has a count of ten or more. The J gene is TRBJ2-1, the V gene TRBV20-1, with 8 positions matching TRBD2. CDR1 DFQATT and CDR2 SNEGSKA come from the germline V gene (reference sequence). V dropped 7 bases and J dropped 9; count of bases not matched to a gene: 14. This CDR3 has 14 residues. CDR3 amino acids: CSGQPGLEYGEQFF. The CDR3 DNA reads TGCAGTGGTCAACCGGGACTAGAATACGGTGAGCAGTTCTTC.

At least ten counts were recorded for this clonotype. J is TRBJ2-7 and V is TRBV7-8, with D possibly being TRBD2 (5 bases). V lost 4 bases and J 2 bases, leaving 18 bases between the germline ends. The CDR3 is 16 amino acids. The germline CDR1 and CDR2 sequences are SGHVS and FQNEAQ. The CDR3 region has the DNA TGTGCCAGCAGCTACTCCCAGCGGCTAGCCGCCTACGAGCAGTACTTC. This encodes CASSYSQRLAAYEQYF.

This clonotype was observed at least ten times. The V gene is TRBV12-3 or TRBV12-4, the J gene TRBJ1-5; no clear D gene. The V and J ends lost 1 base and 7 bases respectively, with 14 bases between them. CDR3 length equals 15 residues. CDR3: CASSLEPDRGQPQHF. DNA of the CDR3: TGTGCCAGCAGTTTAGAGCCCGACCGAGGACAGCCCCAGCATTTT.

In this sample, this clonotype turned up a few times. This chain joins TRBV3-1 and TRBJ1-2; possible D gene TRBD1, 5 bases. V lost 2 bases and J 1 base, leaving 11 bases between the germline ends. The CDR3 length is 15 residues. Germline CDR1 is LGHDT and CDR2 is YNNKEL (reference sequence). In nucleotides, the CDR3 is TGTGCCAGCAGCCAACTGCCTGGGGGTAACTATGGCTACACCTTC. This gives the protein CASSQLPGGNYGYTF.

This clonotype has ten or more counts. The chain carries TRBV5-1 and TRBJ2-7; 9 positions agree with TRBD1. CDR3 length: 14 residues. Germline V gene lookup returns CDR1 SGHRS and CDR2 YFSETQ. J was trimmed by 2 bases and V by 4 bases; bases with no gene match: 4. CDR3 amino acids: CASSPWTGAYEQYF. DNA of the CDR3: TGCGCCAGCAGCCCTTGGACAGGGGCCTACGAGCAGTACTTC.

This clonotype was counted ten times or more. The rearrangement joins TRBV3-1 to TRBJ1-3; perhaps TRBD1 as D (5 bases). Germline CDR1 is LGHDT and CDR2 is YNNKEL (reference sequence). The CDR3 covers 16 residues. V was trimmed by 1 base and J by 3 bases, leaving 13 bases between them. This CDR3 reads CASSQGPGTGGNTIYF. The CDR3, as DNA: TGTGCCAGCAGCCAAGGTCCGGGGACGGGTGGAAACACCATATATTTT.

V and J are TRBV4-1 and TRBJ2-2; D uncertain. The CDR3 extends over 15 amino acids. Trimming pared 0 bases from V and 5 bases from J, leaving 10 bases between. Germline V CDR1 and CDR2: MGHRA, YSYEKL. The CDR3 sequence: CASSQEERKTGELFF. In DNA, the CDR3 is TGCGCCAGCAGCCAAGAGGAGAGGAAAACCGGGGAGCTGTTTTTT.

For the CDR3, the DNA is TGTGCCAGCACCCGCCTGGGGACTAGCGAACATGAGCAGTTCTTC. Translation: CASTRLGTSEHEQFF. The gene calls are TRBV5-6 and TRBJ2-1, with 10 bases fitting TRBD2. CDR1 is SGHDT, CDR2 YYEEEE, per germline. CDR3 length equals 15 residues. Trimming cost V 6 bases and J 8 bases; bases outside gene matches: 11.

This clonotype was seen many times. The chain couples TRBV28 to TRBJ2-2; D is ambiguous. CDR3 length: 15 residues. Germline-derived CDR1 and CDR2 are MDHEN and SYDVKM. Trimming removed 8 bases at V and 1 base at J, with 14 bases between. CDR3 in DNA: TGTGCCAGCGGCCCGGACGGACGGAACACCGGGGAGCTGTTTTTT. This codes for CASGPDGRNTGELFF.

This clonotype was counted many times. The chain is built from TRBV6-1 and TRBJ1-5; TRBD1 aligns across 11 bases. From germline, CDR1 is MNHNS and CDR2 SASEGT. This CDR3 has 15 amino acids. The ends lost 6 bases at V and 4 bases at J; junction bases unmatched: 5. The DNA of the CDR3 is TGTGCCAGCAGCCCAGGACAGGGGGCAAATCAGCCCCAGCATTTT. Translating gives CASSPGQGANQPQHF.

This clonotype has at least ten counts. V and J are TRBV20-1 and TRBJ2-7; TRBD2 aligns across 13 bases. This CDR3 spans 15 amino acids. Germline CDR1 reads DFQATT; CDR2 reads SNEGSKA (reference sequence). V shed 2 bases, J shed 3 bases, and the junction held 4 bases outside the gene matches. The CDR3 bases are TGCAGTGCTAGACCCGGGACTAGCGGGAACTACGAGCAGTACTTC. This gives the protein CSARPGTSGNYEQYF.

This clonotype appeared many times. V is TRBV28 and J is TRBJ2-3, with 11 bases fitting TRBD2. After removal of 5 bases from V and 0 bases from J, the junction contained 16 bases not matched to a gene. The CDR3 extends over 20 amino acids. Germline values: CDR1 MDHEN, CDR2 SYDVKM. The CDR3 coding sequence is TGTGCCAGCAGTCCACGCCCTAGCGGGGGGTACTCCTCTAGCACAGATACGCAGTATTTT. It codes for CASSPRPSGGYSSSTDTQYF.

This clonotype was recorded at least ten times. V usage is TRBV6-1 and J usage is TRBJ2-2; TRBD1 aligns across 9 bases. CDR1 is MNHNS and CDR2 is SASEGT in the germline V gene. V lost 5 bases, J lost 2 bases, and 6 bases stayed unmatched. The CDR3 runs to 16 residues. The CDR3 DNA reads as TGTGCCAGCAGTAGGACAGGGGCGATCAACACCGGGGAGCTGTTTTTT. Its translation is CASSRTGAINTGELFF.